This TCR beta chain comes out of a study of control samples from healthy donors and cancer patients. The method was immunoSEQ multiplex PCR; TCRdb's version includes in-frame clones alone and lacks a portion of them. The sample includes roughly 84,000 clones, over 75% seen only once; the top ten take 7.2%. Germline V gene data show CDR1 as SGHRS and CDR2 as YFSETQ. Trimming took 0 bases from V and 9 from J; bases not matched to a gene: 6. CDR3 length: 15 amino acids. Sequenced: blood. This chain links TRBV5-1 with TRBJ1-6, with 7 bases matching TRBD1. This receptor was taken from a man in his fifties in good health. CDR3 DNA sequence: TGCGCCAGCAGCTTGGTCGGACAGGATCGTTCACCCCTCCACTTT. It translates to CASSLVGQDRSPLHF.